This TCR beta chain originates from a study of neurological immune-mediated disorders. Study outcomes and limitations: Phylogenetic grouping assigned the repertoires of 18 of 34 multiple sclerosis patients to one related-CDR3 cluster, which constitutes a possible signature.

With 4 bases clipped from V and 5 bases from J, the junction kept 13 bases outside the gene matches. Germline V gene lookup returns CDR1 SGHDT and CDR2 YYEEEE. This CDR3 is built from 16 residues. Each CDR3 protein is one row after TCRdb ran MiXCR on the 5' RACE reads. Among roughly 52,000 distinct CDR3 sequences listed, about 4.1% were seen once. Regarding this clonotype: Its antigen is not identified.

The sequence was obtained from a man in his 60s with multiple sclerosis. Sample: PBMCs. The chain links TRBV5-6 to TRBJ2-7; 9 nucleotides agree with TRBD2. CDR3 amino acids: CASSPTGAGGPHEQYF. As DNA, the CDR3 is TGTGCCAGCAGCCCCACCGGGGCGGGAGGGCCGCACGAGCAGTACTTC.